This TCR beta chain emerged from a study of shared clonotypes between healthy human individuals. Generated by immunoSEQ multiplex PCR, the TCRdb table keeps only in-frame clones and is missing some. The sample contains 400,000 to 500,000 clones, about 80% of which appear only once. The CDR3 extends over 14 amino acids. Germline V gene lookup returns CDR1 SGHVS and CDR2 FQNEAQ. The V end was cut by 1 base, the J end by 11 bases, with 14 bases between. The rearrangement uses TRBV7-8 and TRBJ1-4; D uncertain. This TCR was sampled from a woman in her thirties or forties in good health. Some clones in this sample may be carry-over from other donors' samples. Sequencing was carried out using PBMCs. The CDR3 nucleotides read TGTGCCAGCAGCTTAGAGTCTGGGCGCGGGAAACTGTTTTTT. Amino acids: CASSLESGRGKLFF.